This T cell receptor (beta chain) was identified during a study of Graves' ophthalmopathy and Graves' hyperthyroidism. A word on this clonotype: No conserved phenylalanine or tryptophan is present at the end of the CDR3, so a read error is the likely explanation.

RNA served as the template for amplifying TCR beta CDR3 regions. RT-PCR was first run with HTBI primers, then multiplex PCR in a second round. TCRdb re-derived calls from the multiplex PCR reads in MiXCR, one entry per CDR3 protein. The sample has around 660,000 distinct CDR3 sequences; more than 40% are singletons. Trimming removed 3 bases from V and 3 bases from J, with 5 bases in between. The CDR3 spans 12 residues. Germline V gene sequence: CDR1 KGHSH, CDR2 LQKENI. The sample was peripheral blood. The chain carries TRBV18 and TRBJ1-1; D is unresolved. This clonotype was sampled from an adult man with Graves' ophthalmopathy. The CDR3 nucleotides are TGTGCCAGCTCACCGAGTTACACTGAAGCTTTCCTT. It specifies CASSPSYTEAFL.